The T cell receptor beta chain under discussion was sequenced for a study of identical twins. The length of the CDR3 is 14 residues. V lost 0 bases and J lost 2, with 8 bases in between. Germline V lookup: CDR1 SGHRS, CDR2 YFSETQ. TCRdb re-called the 5' RACE reads through MiXCR, storing one row per CDR3 protein. The sample yields some 500,000 distinct CDR3 sequences, roughly a fifth seen once. This same sample was also taken into another study, of T cells expressing NK-cell markers. That source adds: The contribution of dominant NKG2C+ clonotypes to CD8+ T cells in more than five donors was roughly 1.0-7.5%.

Sequenced material: CD4+ T cells sorted from blood. This TCR came from a woman aged 18-29 years in good health. This sequence joins TRBV5-1 and TRBJ1-2; a weak D match, TRBD1 (5 bases). The CDR3 is CASSLAQENYGYTF. DNA of the CDR3: TGCGCCAGCAGCTTGGCACAGGAAAACTATGGCTACACCTTC.